The 27 T cell receptor beta chains reported below all come from one sample, sequenced in a study of PD-1 blockade in classical Hodgkin lymphoma. Generated by immunoSEQ multiplex PCR, the TCRdb table keeps only in-frame clones and is missing some. The data contain fewer than 25,000 clones, approximately 82% of them singletons. Time point defined: cycle 4 day 1 (C4D1), after more than five weeks of nivolumab. In every patient, relapse followed autologous stem cell transplantation, while exposure to brentuximab vedotin differed. Magnetic depletion of unwanted cells isolated CD4+ T cells from thawed PBMCs. This specimen was CD4+ T cells from blood, taken before the fourth cycle of nivolumab. The source of these receptors is a human donor with classical Hodgkin lymphoma.

This chain joins TRBV27 and TRBJ2-7; D remains unclear. The V gene lost 4 bases and the J gene lost 3 bases, with 10 bases spanning the gap. This CDR3 region has 13 residues. The germline CDR1 and CDR2 sequences are MNHEY and SMNVEV (reference sequence). The CDR3 is CASSSSPFYEQYF. The CDR3 DNA follows: TGTGCCAGCAGTTCAAGTCCATTCTACGAGCAGTACTTC.

This chain connects TRBV4-1 to TRBJ2-6; D possibly matches TRBD1 or TRBD2 (5 bases each). V shed 5 bases and J shed 4 bases, with 12 bases lying between them. Germline CDR1 reads MGHRA; CDR2 reads YSYEKL. The CDR3 covers 15 residues. In DNA form, the CDR3 reads TGCGCCAGCAGCTTCCCCGGGGCCGGGGCCAACGTCCTGACTTTC. It encodes CASSFPGAGANVLTF.

The V call is TRBV14, the J call TRBJ2-1; D is unresolved. From germline, CDR1 is SGHDN and CDR2 FVKESK. With 1 base removed from V and 0 bases from J, the gap between germline ends came to 7 bases. The CDR3 extends over 15 amino acids. CDR3 loop: CASSQAWNSYNEQFF. DNA of the CDR3: TGTGCCAGCAGCCAAGCCTGGAACTCCTACAATGAGCAGTTCTTC.

This clone was recorded a few times. This chain joins TRBV27 and TRBJ2-2; no clear D. The CDR3 extends over 15 amino acids. The germline V and J ends were trimmed by 2 bases and 3 bases, with 10 bases remaining between them. Germline V gives CDR1 MNHEY, CDR2 SMNVEV (reference sequence). The chain's CDR3 is CASSLAQTYTGELFF. The CDR3 DNA reads TGTGCCAGCAGTTTAGCACAGACTTACACCGGGGAGCTGTTTTTT.

This clone was seen a handful of times. The chain links TRBV5-1 to TRBJ2-2; TRBD1 is a possible D gene (5 bases). Trimming removed 4 bases from V and 6 bases from J, with 13 bases in between. The CDR3 covers 14 residues. Germline CDR1 is SGHRS and CDR2 is YFSETQ. CDR3 nucleotide sequence: TGCGCCAGCAGCCCCGGACAATCGGCCGGGGAGCTGTTTTTT. Its protein is CASSPGQSAGELFF.

The V and J genes are TRBV28 and TRBJ2-7, with TRBD1 as a possible D gene (5 bases). V was cut by 4 bases and J by 4 bases, with 11 bases left in between. Per the germline V gene, CDR1 is MDHEN and CDR2 is SYDVKM. CDR3 length: 13 residues. Here the CDR3 DNA reads TGTGCCAGCAGTTCCCAACAGGATTACGAGCAGTACTTC. Its translation: CASSSQQDYEQYF.

The chain recombines TRBV5-1 with TRBJ2-1; unclear D gene. V was trimmed by 0 bases and J by 5 bases, leaving 12 bases between them. Germline loops: CDR1 SGHRS, CDR2 YFSETQ. The CDR3 covers 15 residues. The CDR3 DNA is TGCGCCAGCAGCTTGGGGATTGGAGTCAACAATGAGCAGTTCTTC. This encodes CASSLGIGVNNEQFF.

In DNA, the CDR3 is TGTGCCATCAGTGAGGAAAGACGAGGGAATTCACCCCTCCACTTT. This encodes CAISEERRGNSPLHF. The chain recombines TRBV10-3 with TRBJ1-6, with D unclear. V gave up 2 bases and J gave up 7 bases, with 12 bases separating them. Germline V lookup: CDR1 ENHRY, CDR2 SYGVKD. The CDR3 runs 15 residues.

This clone was observed once. This chain connects TRBV6-6 to TRBJ1-4, with a possible D match to TRBD1 (5 bases). Trimming shortened V by 5 bases and J by 5 bases, and 9 bases separated the two germline ends. This CDR3 spans 13 amino acids. Germline CDR1 and CDR2: MNHNY and SVGAGI (reference sequence). The CDR3 loop reads CASSDRQNEKLFF. In DNA, the CDR3 is TGTGCCAGCAGTGACCGACAGAATGAAAAACTGTTTTTT.

In this sample, this clone is medium-sized. The gene calls are TRBV6-1 and TRBJ1-1, with TRBD1 as a possible D gene (6 bases). The CDR3 length is 14 residues. V lost 6 bases and J 4 bases, leaving 15 bases between the germline ends. Germline CDR1 MNHNS, CDR2 SASEGT. The CDR3 DNA is TGTGCCAGCAGGCTGACAGGTGGGGGCACTGAAGCTTTCTTT. Translation: CASRLTGGGTEAFF.

V usage is TRBV28 and J usage is TRBJ1-1, with TRBD1 identical over 11 bases. Germline CDR1 MDHEN, CDR2 SYDVKM. J was trimmed by 4 bases and V by 2 bases; bases with no gene match: 6. The CDR3 has 16 residues. CDR3 in DNA: TGTGCCAGCAGTTTACGGGGTGGGACAGGGGGCACTGAAGCTTTCTTT. It codes for CASSLRGGTGGTEAFF.

The CDR3, as DNA: TGTGCCTGGAGTGCTACCACTGAAGCTTTCTTT. Its translation is CAWSATTEAFF. The chain joins TRBV30 to TRBJ1-1; no definite D call. The CDR3 extends over 11 amino acids. The V gene's germline CDR1 is GTSNPN and CDR2 SVGIG (reference sequence). V lost 1 base, J lost 4 bases, and 4 bases lay in between.

The gene calls are TRBV7-6 and TRBJ2-2; D gene uncertain. Trimming removed 5 bases from V and 8 bases from J, with 15 bases in between. The CDR3 is 14 residues long. Germline lookup yields CDR1 SGHVS and CDR2 FNYEAQ. CDR3 sequence: CASSHSLIGGELFF. The CDR3 DNA is TGTGCCAGCAGCCACAGCCTTATAGGGGGGGAGCTGTTTTTT.

This sequence joins TRBV7-3 and TRBJ2-1, with 8 bases aligning to TRBD2. This CDR3 comprises 14 residues. Germline V CDR1 and CDR2: SGHTA, FQGTGA. V shed 5 bases and J 8 bases; nucleotides not matched to a gene: 8. The CDR3 protein is CASSESGGRDEQFF. The CDR3 DNA reads TGTGCCAGCAGCGAAAGCGGGGGACGCGATGAGCAGTTCTTC.

V usage is TRBV28 and J usage is TRBJ1-3; D call uncertain. Germline CDR1 is MDHEN and CDR2 is SYDVKM. CDR3 length equals 13 residues. The V gene lost 6 bases and the J gene lost 9 bases, with 15 bases spanning the gap. The CDR3 DNA reads TGTGCCAGCAGGCAGGAGAGGTGGGCCACCATATATTTT. Translated: CASRQERWATIYF.

The rearrangement uses TRBV6-6 and TRBJ1-5; no definite D call. Looked up from germline, CDR1 is MNHNY and CDR2 is SVGAGI (reference sequence). This CDR3 comprises 14 residues. With 6 bases removed from V and 4 bases from J, the gap between germline ends came to 13 bases. CDR3 DNA: TGTGCCAGCAGCCTCGTAGGGCCGAATCAGCCCCAGCATTTT. This sequence encodes CASSLVGPNQPQHF.

The chain recombines TRBV25-1 with TRBJ2-2, with 8 nucleotides matching TRBD1. Germline CDR1 MGHDK, CDR2 SYGVNS. V was clipped by 4 bases and J by 4 bases; unmatched bases: 8. There are 16 residues in the CDR3. The CDR3 reads CASSGGTGGRTGELFF. CDR3 nucleotide sequence: TGTGCCAGCAGTGGTGGAACAGGGGGACGCACCGGGGAGCTGTTTTTT.

CDR3 DNA: TGCGCCAGCAGCTTGGTTCTAGCGGCTAGCACAGATACGCAGTATTTT. Its translation: CASSLVLAASTDTQYF. V gene TRBV5-1 combines with J gene TRBJ2-3, with 7 bases that match TRBD2. CDR1 is SGHRS, CDR2 YFSETQ, per germline. J gave up 0 bases and V 0 bases, and 4 bases lay outside the gene matches. The CDR3 extends over 16 amino acids.

This clone appeared once. The chain carries TRBV7-6 and TRBJ2-2; D is ambiguous. CDR1 is SGHVS and CDR2 is FNYEAQ in the germline V gene. The length of the CDR3 is 15 residues. The V gene lost 1 base and the J gene lost 4 bases, with 10 bases spanning the gap. DNA for the CDR3: TGTGCCAGCAGCTTAGTGATTAGCAGCACCGGGGAGCTGTTTTTT. Translated, it gives CASSLVISSTGELFF.

This chain joins TRBV11-2 and TRBJ2-5; the D is unclear. The CDR3 totals 14 residues. CDR1 SGHAT and CDR2 FQNNGV come from the germline V gene. Deletions cut 1 base from V and 2 bases from J, with 8 bases between. The CDR3 nucleotides read TGTGCCAGCAGCTTAGTAAGTTCGCAAGAGACCCAGTACTTC. The encoded protein is CASSLVSSQETQYF.

The V gene is TRBV5-4, the J gene TRBJ2-2; 7 nucleotides agree with TRBD2. Germline V CDR1 and CDR2: SGHNT, YYREEE (reference sequence). The CDR3 totals 15 residues. The V segment lost 2 bases and the J segment 4 bases; nucleotides outside the gene matches: 5. Written as DNA, the CDR3 is TGTGCCAGCAGCTTCGCGGGAGTTGGCACCGGGGAGCTGTTTTTT. The encoded protein is CASSFAGVGTGELFF.

This clone was recorded a few times. The gene calls are TRBV28 and TRBJ2-4, with 7 bases identical to TRBD2. V was clipped by 3 bases and J by 9 bases; unmatched bases: 8. Germline CDR1 is MDHEN and CDR2 is SYDVKM. This CDR3 is built from 14 residues. The CDR3 region has the DNA TGTGCCAGCAGTTTTCGGCGCCCGGGGGGCATTCAGTACTTC. It yields the protein CASSFRRPGGIQYF.

J is TRBJ1-1 and V is TRBV19, with 7 bases lining up with TRBD1. The ends lost 6 bases at V and 1 base at J; junction bases unmatched: 11. CDR3 length: 16 residues. Looked up from germline, CDR1 is LNHDA and CDR2 is SQIVND (reference sequence). In nucleotides, the CDR3 is TGTGCCAGTAGCCCACCCCGGGACAGAGCGAACACTGAAGCTTTCTTT. As protein: CASSPPRDRANTEAFF.

V is TRBV19 and J is TRBJ1-5; D possibly corresponds to TRBD1 (6 bases). This CDR3 is 18 amino acids long. Trimming took 6 bases from V and 4 from J, leaving 25 bases between them. Germline V lookup: CDR1 LNHDA, CDR2 SQIVND (reference sequence). For the CDR3, the DNA is TGTGCCAGTAGCCGCTTAACAGGGTCCGGTGTTGGGAATCAGCCCCAGCATTTT. Its translation: CASSRLTGSGVGNQPQHF.

In nucleotides, the CDR3 is TGCGCCAGCAGCTTGGAAGGGATAAGCTCCTACGAGCAGTACTTC. It encodes CASSLEGISSYEQYF. This chain links TRBV5-1 with TRBJ2-7; D gene unclear. Germline V gene lookup returns CDR1 SGHRS and CDR2 YFSETQ. V shed 0 bases and J shed 0 bases, with 10 bases lying between them. This CDR3 has 15 residues.

J is TRBJ2-3 and V is TRBV28, with 11 bases fitting TRBD2. Germline CDR1 reads MDHEN; CDR2 reads SYDVKM. This CDR3 is built from 15 residues. V shed 3 bases, J shed 5 bases, and the junction held 4 bases outside the gene matches. CDR3 amino acids: CASSFTSGSLDTQYF. CDR3 in DNA: TGTGCCAGCAGTTTCACTAGCGGGAGTTTAGATACGCAGTATTTT.

The chain employs TRBV2 and TRBJ2-3; the match to TRBD1 covers 11 bases. CDR3 length: 14 residues. After removal of 7 bases from V and 9 bases from J, the junction contained 9 bases not matched to a gene. Germline V lookup: CDR1 SNHLY, CDR2 FYNNEI. This CDR3 reads CASKGTGGVGTQYF. In DNA, the CDR3 is TGTGCCAGCAAAGGGACAGGGGGGGTTGGGACGCAGTATTTT.